A selection of T cell receptor beta chains follows, all from one sample in a study of blood T cells in healthy people across ages. TCRdb used MiXCR to reprocess the 5' RACE reads, holding one entry per CDR3 protein. Among some 550,000 distinct CDR3 sequences listed, around half were seen once. Sequences were obtained from blood. These receptors all stem from a man older than 75 in good health. The conserved cysteine and the conserved F or W are not part of the CDR3 here.

V gene	J gene	CDR3 length	CDR3 protein
TRBV7-9	TRBJ2-5	12	ASSSPYSGETQY
TRBV28	.	13	ASSSRGNRGYEQY
TRBV6-5	TRBJ1-5	12	ASSGGYSNQPQH
TRBV5-1	TRBJ2-7	15	ASSLAPTGLSSYEQY
TRBV7-2	TRBJ1-4	15	ASSLAGGRGLGEKLF
TRBV30	TRBJ2-7	12	AWSLGAGGSEQY
TRBV2	TRBJ2-5	12	ASNYIRTEETQY
TRBV25-1	.	11	ASSRVFVDEQY
TRBV6-5	TRBJ2-1	14	ASSSSSGGANNEQF
TRBV5-1	.	12	ASSLALGTYEQY
TRBV5-1	TRBJ2-3	13	ASSWASGGADTQY
TRBV6-6	TRBJ1-5	14	ASSASGLQVGQPQH
TRBV7-2	TRBJ2-5	12	ASTRTSGRKTQY
TRBV9	TRBJ2-1	16	TSSRKHPGPYTVDEQF
TRBV5-1	.	11	ASSRPQNNEQY
TRBV7-2	TRBJ2-1	14	ASSYTQGAPYNEQF
TRBV20-1	TRBJ2-3	12	SARGEGSTDTQY
TRBV7-2	TRBJ2-1	14	ASSLAGAGVPNEQF